Listed below are T cell receptor beta chains from one sample, sequenced in a study of blood T cell repertoires in COVID-19. Produced via immunoSEQ multiplex PCR; TCRdb's table is partial and in-frame only. The table has about 280,000 clones, over 75% seen once. Specimen: peripheral blood. These TCRs come from a human donor in a cohort sampled during active COVID-19. Both conserved end residues are trimmed from each CDR3. The order of the fields is clone size, V gene, D gene, CDR3 protein. The D gene is left open where the match is weak. For some rows the clone size is stated as once, few or many, or as a class when expanded; others skip it.

clone size: -
V gene: TRBV24-1
D gene: TRBD2
CDR3 protein: ATSDLVSGGHNEQF

clone size: -
V gene: TRBV28
D gene: -
CDR3 protein: ASHIQGRNNEQF

clone size: -
V gene: TRBV2
D gene: TRBD1
CDR3 protein: ASSVTGSHQPQH

clone size: -
V gene: TRBV11-1
D gene: TRBD2
CDR3 protein: ASSRTSGRASGELF

clone size: few
V gene: TRBV5-6
D gene: TRBD2
CDR3 protein: ASSHPPGRAVGGETQY

clone size: -
V gene: TRBV3-1/TRBV3-2
D gene: -
CDR3 protein: ASSQFIHEQY

clone size: -
V gene: TRBV7-2
D gene: TRBD2
CDR3 protein: ASSTSGIKETQY

clone size: once
V gene: TRBV5-1
D gene: -
CDR3 protein: ASSLDVTPNYEQY

clone size: -
V gene: TRBV6-5
D gene: TRBD1
CDR3 protein: ASRRQGRNEQF

clone size: -
V gene: TRBV7-9
D gene: TRBD1
CDR3 protein: ASSLLGWQGAHYGYT

clone size: -
V gene: TRBV4-3
D gene: TRBD2
CDR3 protein: ASSLLAVNTGELF

clone size: few
V gene: TRBV2
D gene: -
CDR3 protein: ASKRGIGELF

clone size: -
V gene: TRBV27
D gene: TRBD1
CDR3 protein: ASRDDRGQGGTEAF

clone size: -
V gene: TRBV29-1
D gene: TRBD1
CDR3 protein: SVDRDRGNEQF

clone size: -
V gene: TRBV18
D gene: TRBD1
CDR3 protein: ASSPDRAVGGYT

clone size: -
V gene: TRBV30
D gene: TRBD2
CDR3 protein: AWTGGRAIEQF

clone size: -
V gene: TRBV30
D gene: TRBD2
CDR3 protein: AWRKKGGLAGGGNEQF

clone size: -
V gene: TRBV5-1
D gene: -
CDR3 protein: ASSLEGLYGYT

clone size: -
V gene: TRBV5-1
D gene: -
CDR3 protein: ASSLDSSNQPQH

clone size: -
V gene: TRBV12-3/TRBV12-4
D gene: TRBD1
CDR3 protein: ASRDRGEETQY

clone size: -
V gene: TRBV6-5
D gene: TRBD2
CDR3 protein: ASSTERGTYEQY

clone size: -
V gene: TRBV6-1
D gene: -
CDR3 protein: ASSETGKHGYT

clone size: -
V gene: TRBV20-1
D gene: -
CDR3 protein: SASPTVNTEAF

clone size: -
V gene: TRBV28
D gene: TRBD1
CDR3 protein: ASSPPRGRKDEKLF

clone size: -
V gene: TRBV27
D gene: TRBD2
CDR3 protein: ASNHRGGFIGELF

clone size: -
V gene: TRBV6-6
D gene: -
CDR3 protein: ASSPPGSYNEQF

clone size: -
V gene: TRBV19
D gene: TRBD2
CDR3 protein: ASSATSGLKQF

clone size: few
V gene: TRBV7-2
D gene: -
CDR3 protein: ASSFQGRTGANVLT

clone size: once
V gene: TRBV6-5
D gene: -
CDR3 protein: ASSSLDTQY

clone size: once
V gene: TRBV30
D gene: TRBD2
CDR3 protein: AWSVGLAGGEQY

clone size: -
V gene: TRBV21-1
D gene: -
CDR3 protein: ASTSSQGLRVPGELF

clone size: once
V gene: TRBV11-3
D gene: -
CDR3 protein: ASSLVETETHYEQY

clone size: -
V gene: TRBV6-5
D gene: TRBD2
CDR3 protein: ASSLTGTRPDQQF

clone size: -
V gene: TRBV10-3
D gene: TRBD2
CDR3 protein: AISSRTSGSRNEQF

clone size: -
V gene: TRBV18
D gene: -
CDR3 protein: ASSPPNGGNTGELF

clone size: -
V gene: TRBV4-2
D gene: -
CDR3 protein: ASSTSGGGDTQY

clone size: -
V gene: TRBV3-1/TRBV3-2
D gene: TRBD2
CDR3 protein: ASSQGEAGGPQETQY

clone size: once
V gene: TRBV4-3
D gene: TRBD2
CDR3 protein: ASSQLAGEGETQY

clone size: -
V gene: TRBV20-1
D gene: -
CDR3 protein: SASVTGSNEQY

clone size: -
V gene: TRBV7-9
D gene: TRBD1
CDR3 protein: ASSAGQGADEQF